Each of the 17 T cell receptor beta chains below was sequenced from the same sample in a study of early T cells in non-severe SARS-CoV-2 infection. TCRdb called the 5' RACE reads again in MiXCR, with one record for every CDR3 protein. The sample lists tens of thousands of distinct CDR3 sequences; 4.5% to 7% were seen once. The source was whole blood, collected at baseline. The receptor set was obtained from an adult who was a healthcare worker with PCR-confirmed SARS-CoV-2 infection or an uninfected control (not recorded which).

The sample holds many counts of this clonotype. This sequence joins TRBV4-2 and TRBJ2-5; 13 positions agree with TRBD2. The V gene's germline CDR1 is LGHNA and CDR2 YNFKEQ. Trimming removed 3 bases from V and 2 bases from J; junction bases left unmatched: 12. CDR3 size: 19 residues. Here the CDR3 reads CASSQGTSGTAQGQETQYF. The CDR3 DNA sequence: TGTGCCAGCAGCCAGGGGACTAGCGGGACTGCTCAGGGTCAAGAGACCCAGTACTTC.

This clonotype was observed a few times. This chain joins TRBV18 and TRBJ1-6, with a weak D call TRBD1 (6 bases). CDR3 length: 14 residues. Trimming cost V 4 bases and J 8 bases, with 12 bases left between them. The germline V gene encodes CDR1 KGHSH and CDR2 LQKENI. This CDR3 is CASSQGVLDSPLHF. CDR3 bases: TGTGCCAGCTCACAGGGGGTTTTGGATTCACCCCTCCACTTT. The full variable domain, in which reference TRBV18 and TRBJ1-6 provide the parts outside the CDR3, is NAGVMQNPRHLVRRRGQEARLRCSPMKGHSHVYWYRQLPEEGLKFMVYLQKENIIDESGMPKERFSAEFPKEGPSILRIQQVVRGDSAAYFCASSQGVLDSPLHFGNGTRLTVT.

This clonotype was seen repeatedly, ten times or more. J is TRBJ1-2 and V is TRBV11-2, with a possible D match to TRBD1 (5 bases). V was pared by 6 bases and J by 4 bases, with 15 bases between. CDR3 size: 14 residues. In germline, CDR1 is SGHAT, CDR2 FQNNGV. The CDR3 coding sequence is TGTGCCAGCAGGTCTATTCGGGACGGCTATGGCTACACCTTC. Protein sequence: CASRSIRDGYGYTF.

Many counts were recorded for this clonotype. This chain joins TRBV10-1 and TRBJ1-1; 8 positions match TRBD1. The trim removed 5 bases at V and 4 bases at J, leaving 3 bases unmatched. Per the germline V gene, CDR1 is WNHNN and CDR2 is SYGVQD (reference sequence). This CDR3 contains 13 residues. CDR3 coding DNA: TGCGCCAGCAGTTTGACAGGGGCCACTGAAGCTTTCTTT. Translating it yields CASSLTGATEAFF.

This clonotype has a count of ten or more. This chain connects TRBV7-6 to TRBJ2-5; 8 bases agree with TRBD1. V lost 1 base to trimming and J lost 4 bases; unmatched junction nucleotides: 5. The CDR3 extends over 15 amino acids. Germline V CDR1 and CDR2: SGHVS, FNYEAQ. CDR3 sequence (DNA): TGTGCCAGCAGCTTAGAGGCAGGGGGCGCAGAGACCCAGTACTTC. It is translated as CASSLEAGGAETQYF.

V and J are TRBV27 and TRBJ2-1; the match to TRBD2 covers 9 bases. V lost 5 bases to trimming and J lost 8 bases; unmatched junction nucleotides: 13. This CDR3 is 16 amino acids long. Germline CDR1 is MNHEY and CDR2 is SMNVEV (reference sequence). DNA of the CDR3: TGTGCCAGCAGTCCCACCTGGCTAGCGGGAATGGATGAGCAGTTCTTC. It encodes CASSPTWLAGMDEQFF.

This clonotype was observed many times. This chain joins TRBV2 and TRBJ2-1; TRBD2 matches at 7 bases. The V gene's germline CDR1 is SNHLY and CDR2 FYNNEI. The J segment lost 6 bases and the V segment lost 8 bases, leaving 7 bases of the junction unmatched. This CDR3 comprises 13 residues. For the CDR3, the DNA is TGTGCCAGCTCTAGCGGATACTCCAATGAGCAGTTCTTC. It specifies CASSSGYSNEQFF.

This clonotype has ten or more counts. This CDR3 reads CASRIWTGYDQPQHF. CDR3 nucleotide sequence: TGTGCCAGCAGGATTTGGACAGGGTATGATCAGCCCCAGCATTTT. V usage is TRBV6-5 and J usage is TRBJ1-5, with 8 bases matching TRBD1. CDR3 length: 15 residues. Germline V lookup: CDR1 MNHEY, CDR2 SVGAGI. Losses at the gene ends were 6 bases for V and 5 bases for J; bases not matched to a gene: 9.

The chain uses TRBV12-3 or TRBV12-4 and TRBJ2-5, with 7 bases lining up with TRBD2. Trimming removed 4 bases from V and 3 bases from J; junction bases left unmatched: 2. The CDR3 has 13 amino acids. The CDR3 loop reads CASSSGTKETQYF. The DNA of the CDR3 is TGTGCCAGCAGTTCCGGGACTAAAGAGACCCAGTACTTC.

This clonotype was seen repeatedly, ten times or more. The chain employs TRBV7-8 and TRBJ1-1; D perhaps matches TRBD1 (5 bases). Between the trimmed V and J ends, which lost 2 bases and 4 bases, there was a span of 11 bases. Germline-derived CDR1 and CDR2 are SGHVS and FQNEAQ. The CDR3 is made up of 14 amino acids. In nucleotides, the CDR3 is TGTGCCAGCAGCTTACGGGGCGCAGGCACTGAAGCTTTCTTT. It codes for CASSLRGAGTEAFF.

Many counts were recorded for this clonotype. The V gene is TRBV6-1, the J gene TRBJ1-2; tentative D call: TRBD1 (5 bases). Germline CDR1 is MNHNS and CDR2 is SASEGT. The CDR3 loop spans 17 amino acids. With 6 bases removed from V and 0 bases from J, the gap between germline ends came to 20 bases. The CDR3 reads CASSVTALNPTNYGYTF. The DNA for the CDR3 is TGTGCCAGCAGCGTGACAGCCCTTAATCCAACTAACTATGGCTACACCTTC.

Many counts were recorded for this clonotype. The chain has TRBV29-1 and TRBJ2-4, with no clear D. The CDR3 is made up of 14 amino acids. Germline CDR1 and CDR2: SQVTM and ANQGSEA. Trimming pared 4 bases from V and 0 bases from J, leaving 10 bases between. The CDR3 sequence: CSVAEDLAKNIQYF. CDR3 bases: TGCAGCGTTGCCGAGGACCTAGCCAAAAACATTCAGTACTTC.

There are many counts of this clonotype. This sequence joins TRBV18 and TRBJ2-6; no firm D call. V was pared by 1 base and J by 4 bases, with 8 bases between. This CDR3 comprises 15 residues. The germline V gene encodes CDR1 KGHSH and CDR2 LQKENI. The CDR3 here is CASSPQVAGANVLTF. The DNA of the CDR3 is TGTGCCAGCTCACCACAGGTTGCCGGGGCCAACGTCCTGACTTTC.

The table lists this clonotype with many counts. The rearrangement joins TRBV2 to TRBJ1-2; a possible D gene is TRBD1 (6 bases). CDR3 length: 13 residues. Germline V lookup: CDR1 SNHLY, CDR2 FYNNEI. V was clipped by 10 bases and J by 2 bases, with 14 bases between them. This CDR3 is CAINRERNYGYTF. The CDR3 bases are TGTGCCATAAACAGGGAGAGGAACTATGGCTACACCTTC. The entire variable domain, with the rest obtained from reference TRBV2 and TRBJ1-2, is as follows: EPEVTQTPSHQVTQMGQEVILRCVPISNHLYFYWYRQILGQKVEFLVSFYNNEISEKSEIFDDQFSVERPDGSNFTLKIRSTKLEDSAMYFCAINRERNYGYTFGSGTRLTVV.

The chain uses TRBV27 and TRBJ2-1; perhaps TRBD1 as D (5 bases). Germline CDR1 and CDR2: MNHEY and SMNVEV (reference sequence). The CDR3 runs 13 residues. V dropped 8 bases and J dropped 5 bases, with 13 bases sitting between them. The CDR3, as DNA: TGTGCCAGCCATCAGGGTCCCCACAATGAGCAGTTCTTC. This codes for CASHQGPHNEQFF.

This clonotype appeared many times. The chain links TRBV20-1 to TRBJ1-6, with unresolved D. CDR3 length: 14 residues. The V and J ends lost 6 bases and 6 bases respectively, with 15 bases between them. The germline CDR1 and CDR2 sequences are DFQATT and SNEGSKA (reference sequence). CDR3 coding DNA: TGCAGTGCGCAGCCGCTTACCTTTAATTCACCCCTCCACTTT. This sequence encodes CSAQPLTFNSPLHF.

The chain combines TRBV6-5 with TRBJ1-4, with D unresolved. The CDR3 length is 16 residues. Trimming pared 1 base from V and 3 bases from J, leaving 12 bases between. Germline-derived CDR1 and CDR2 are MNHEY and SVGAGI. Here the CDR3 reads CASSYLRGGANEKLFF. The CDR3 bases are TGTGCCAGCAGTTACTTGCGGGGTGGAGCTAATGAAAAACTGTTTTTT.